A few counts support the clone carrying this T cell receptor (beta chain). What it binds is not known. The CDR3 has 14 amino acids. Trimming shortened V by 0 bases and J by 3 bases, and 5 bases separated the two germline ends. CDR1 MNHNS and CDR2 SASEGT come from the germline V gene. The data were taken from a study of OX40 agonist ivuxolimab in advanced cancers. Study as a whole: Dosing consisted of intravenous ivuxolimab at 0.01 to 10 mg/kg every 2 weeks. A diagnosis of hepatocellular carcinoma, melanoma, renal cell or head and neck cancer was present in dose-escalation patients. Three patients got partial responses; one had hepatocellular carcinoma and two had cutaneous melanoma.

Study-wide results and limits: In a subset of nonresponders, normalized T-cell clonal expansion was also low.

Only in-frame clones appear in the TCRdb table, and some are missing; sequencing was by immunoSEQ multiplex PCR. This sample has about 91,000 clones, with 84% found just once. The TCR originated in an adult with an advanced solid tumor such as melanoma, head and neck, liver or kidney cancer. Source: CD4+ or CD8+ T cells sorted from blood, taken in a trial of the OX40 agonist ivuxolimab. This sequence joins TRBV6-1 and TRBJ2-2, with D unresolved. The CDR3 loop is CASSEASYTGELFF. The CDR3 region has the DNA TGTGCCAGCAGTGAAGCCTCCTACACCGGGGAGCTGTTTTTT.